The TCR beta chain under discussion was sequenced for a study of T cell repertoires in cytomegalovirus infection. As for the study in general: CMV infection plus the matching HLA type was flagged by public TCR beta signatures. General study points: Dominating the ex vivo response were HLA-C-restricted CMV-specific TCR beta clonotypes. Summed frequency of shared TCR beta families picked out CMV carriers who also had the relevant HLA.

In TCRdb, the reads were re-called with MiXCR into one record per CDR3 protein. This table holds about 900,000 distinct CDR3 sequences, less than 40% found once. In its sample, this clonotype was seen a few times. The target antigen is unknown. The receptor comes from a human donor in good health (CMV status not recorded). Some clones in this sample may be carry-over from other donors' samples. The material was cultured CD8+ T cells from PBMCs, obtained from culture after CMV antigen stimulation.

The CDR3 bases are TGTGCCAGCAGCCTCGTCGGGACAGGCGCCCCCATGAACACTGAAGCTTTCTTT. This gives the protein CASSLVGTGAPMNTEAFF. The chain combines TRBV7-9 with TRBJ1-1; 8 bases match TRBD1. V lost 5 bases and J lost 0; bases outside the gene matches: 14. CDR1 and CDR2 from the germline V gene are SEHNR and FQNEAQ (reference sequence). The CDR3 spans 18 residues.